What follows is one T cell receptor (beta chain) and its context. Its antigen is still unknown. Per-nucleotide qualities are absent, and no much larger clonotype sits a single base away. TCRbeta CDR3 regions were amplified from genomic DNA using the immunoSEQ Assay, a bias-controlled multiplex PCR. In the paper's pipeline: Nucleated cell counts per sample were estimated from amplification of reference gene primers within the assay. To quantify the absolute abundance of each unique TCRbeta CDR3 rearrangement, sequence reads were collapsed and filtered. For each sample, productive Simpson clonality was calculated as the square root of Simpson's diversity index across productive rearrangements. TCRdb took this table from immuneACCESS and kept in-frame rearrangements with V and J called. Such tables lack part of the clones; where checked against another copy, unresolved V genes explain under half of the gap, and the rest is unexplained. That table supplies the V and J calls and clone size; D and trimming were determined from the DNA. The sample records under 250,000 clones, roughly nine tenths of which are singletons. The ten largest account for 1.2% of the sample.

As encoded in the germline V gene, CDR1 is SNHLY while CDR2 is FYNNEI. Measured from the cysteine to the phenylalanine, the CDR3 is 17 residues long. Only the CDR3 DNA stays, 51 bases, in frame from base 1. V ends up 6 bases short and J 3 bases short, with an unmatched junction base count of 13. This sample was taken from a study of blood T cell repertoires in COVID-19 (TCRdb year 2020). About the full investigation: Collaborator samples came from the United States, Italy and Spain and covered acute and convalescent phases of COVID-19. The material from the prospective study consisted of cDNA or gDNA derived from T cells, B-cell-depleted T cells, or PBMCs. Subjects who had been exposed to COVID-19, were actively infected with it, or had recovered from it provided the deeply sampled blood TCRbeta repertoires that made up the dataset. The repertoires were released in a freely available public database meant as a resource for research on the immune response to SARS-CoV-2. The samples were drawn from two sources: the first 160 participants of the ongoing ImmuneRACE study, and 1,254 subjects contributed by 6 global collaborators. The sample metadata nearly always contained a de-identified subject ID, COVID-19 status, age in years and sex. Where available, HLA class I and class II types were obtained from metadata supplied by the sample provider rather than from assay-based typing.

What the research found in general, with its limitations: How much clinical and demographic metadata was included differed by source and by participant, and the metadata was provided uncurated.

Whole blood was collected in K2EDTA tubes by collaborating institutions according to the institutions' own protocols. Collaborator samples were shipped for TCRbeta analysis as frozen whole blood, isolated PBMCs, or DNA extracted from either sample type. The source material was peripheral blood. The sequence is built from TRBV2 and TRBJ2-1; a stretch of 8 junction bases matches TRBD2. This receptor was obtained from a man aged 25 to 40 with acute or convalescent COVID-19. In nucleotide form, the sequence is TGTGCCAGCAGGCCTCGTAGCGGGAAGAGGGGCTACAATGAGCAGTTCTTC. The resulting protein is CASRPRSGKRGYNEQFF.